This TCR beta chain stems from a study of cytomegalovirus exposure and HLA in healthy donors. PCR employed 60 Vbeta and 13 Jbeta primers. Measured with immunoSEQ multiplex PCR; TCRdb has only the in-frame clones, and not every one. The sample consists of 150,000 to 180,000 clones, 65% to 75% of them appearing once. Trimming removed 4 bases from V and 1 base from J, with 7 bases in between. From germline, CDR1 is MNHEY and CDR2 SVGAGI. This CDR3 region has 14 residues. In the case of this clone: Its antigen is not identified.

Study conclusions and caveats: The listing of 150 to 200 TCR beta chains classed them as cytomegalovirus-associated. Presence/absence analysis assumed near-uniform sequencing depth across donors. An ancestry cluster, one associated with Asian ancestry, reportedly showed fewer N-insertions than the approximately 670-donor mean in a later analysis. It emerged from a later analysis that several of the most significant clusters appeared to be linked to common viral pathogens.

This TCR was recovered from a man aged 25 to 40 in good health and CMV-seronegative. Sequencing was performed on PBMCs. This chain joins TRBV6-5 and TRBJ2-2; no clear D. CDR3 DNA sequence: TGTGCCAGCAGTTTTCTACTGAACACCGGGGAGCTGTTTTTT. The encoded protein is CASSFLLNTGELFF.